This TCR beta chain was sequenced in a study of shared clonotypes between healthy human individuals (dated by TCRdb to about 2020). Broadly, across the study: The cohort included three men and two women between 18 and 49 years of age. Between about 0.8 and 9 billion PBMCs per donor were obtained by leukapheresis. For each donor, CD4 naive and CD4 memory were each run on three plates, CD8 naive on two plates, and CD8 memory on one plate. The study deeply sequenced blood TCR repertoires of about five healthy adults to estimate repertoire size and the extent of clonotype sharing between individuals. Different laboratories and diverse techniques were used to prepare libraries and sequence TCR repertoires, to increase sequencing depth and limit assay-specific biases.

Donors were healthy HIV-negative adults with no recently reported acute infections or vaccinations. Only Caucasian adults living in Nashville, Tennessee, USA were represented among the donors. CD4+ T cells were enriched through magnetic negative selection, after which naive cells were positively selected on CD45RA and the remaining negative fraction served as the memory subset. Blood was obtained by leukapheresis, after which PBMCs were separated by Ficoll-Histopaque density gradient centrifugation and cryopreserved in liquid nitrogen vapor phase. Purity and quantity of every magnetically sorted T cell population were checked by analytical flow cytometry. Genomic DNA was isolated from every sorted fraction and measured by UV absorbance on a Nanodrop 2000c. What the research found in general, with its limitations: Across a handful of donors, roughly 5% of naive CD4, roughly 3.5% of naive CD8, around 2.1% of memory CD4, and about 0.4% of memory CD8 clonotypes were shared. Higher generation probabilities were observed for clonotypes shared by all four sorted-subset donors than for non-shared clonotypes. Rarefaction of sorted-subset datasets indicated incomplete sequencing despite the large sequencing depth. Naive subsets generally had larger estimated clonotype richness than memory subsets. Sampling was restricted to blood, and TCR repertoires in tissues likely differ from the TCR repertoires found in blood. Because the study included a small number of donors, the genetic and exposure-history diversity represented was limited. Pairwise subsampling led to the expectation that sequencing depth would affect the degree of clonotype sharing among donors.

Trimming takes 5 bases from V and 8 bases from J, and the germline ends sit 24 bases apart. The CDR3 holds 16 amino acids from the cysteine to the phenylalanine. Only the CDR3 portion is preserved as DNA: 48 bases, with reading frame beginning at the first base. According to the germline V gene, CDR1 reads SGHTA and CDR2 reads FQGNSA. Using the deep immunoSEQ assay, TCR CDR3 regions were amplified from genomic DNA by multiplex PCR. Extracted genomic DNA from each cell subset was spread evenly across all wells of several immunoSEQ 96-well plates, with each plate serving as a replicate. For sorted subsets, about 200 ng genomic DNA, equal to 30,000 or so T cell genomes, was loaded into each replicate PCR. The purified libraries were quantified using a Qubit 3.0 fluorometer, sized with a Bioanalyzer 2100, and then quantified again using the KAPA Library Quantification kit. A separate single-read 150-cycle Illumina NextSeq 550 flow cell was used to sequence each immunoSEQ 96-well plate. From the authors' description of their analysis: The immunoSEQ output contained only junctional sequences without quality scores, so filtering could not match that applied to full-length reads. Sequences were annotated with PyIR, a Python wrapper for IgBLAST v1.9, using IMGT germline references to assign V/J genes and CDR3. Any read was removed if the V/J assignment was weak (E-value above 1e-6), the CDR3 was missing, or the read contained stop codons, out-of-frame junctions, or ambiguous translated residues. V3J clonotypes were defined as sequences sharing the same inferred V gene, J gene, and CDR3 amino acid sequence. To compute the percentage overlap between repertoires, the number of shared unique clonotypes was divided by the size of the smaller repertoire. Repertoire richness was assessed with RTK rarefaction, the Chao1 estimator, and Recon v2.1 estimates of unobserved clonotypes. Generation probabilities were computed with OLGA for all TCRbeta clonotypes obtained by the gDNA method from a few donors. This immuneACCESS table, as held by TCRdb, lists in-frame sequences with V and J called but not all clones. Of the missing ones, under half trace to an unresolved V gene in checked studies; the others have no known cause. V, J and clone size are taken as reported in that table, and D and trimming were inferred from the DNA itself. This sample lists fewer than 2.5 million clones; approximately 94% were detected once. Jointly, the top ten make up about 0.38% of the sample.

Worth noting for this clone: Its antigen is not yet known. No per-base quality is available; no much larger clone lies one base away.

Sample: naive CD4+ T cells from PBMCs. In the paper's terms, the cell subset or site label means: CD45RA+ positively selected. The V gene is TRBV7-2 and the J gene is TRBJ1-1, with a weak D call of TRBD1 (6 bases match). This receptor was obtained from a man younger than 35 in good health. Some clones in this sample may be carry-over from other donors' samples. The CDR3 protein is CASSVGLGRGQPEAFF. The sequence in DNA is TGTGCCAGCAGCGTAGGTCTCGGCAGGGGCCAACCCGAAGCTTTCTTT. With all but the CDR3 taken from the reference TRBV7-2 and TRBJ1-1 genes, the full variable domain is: GAGVSQSPSNKVTEKGKDVELRCDPISGHTALYWYRQSLGQGLEFLIYFQGNSAPDKSGLPSDRFSAERTGGSVSTLTIQRTQQEDSAVYLCASSVGLGRGQPEAFFGQGTRLTVV.